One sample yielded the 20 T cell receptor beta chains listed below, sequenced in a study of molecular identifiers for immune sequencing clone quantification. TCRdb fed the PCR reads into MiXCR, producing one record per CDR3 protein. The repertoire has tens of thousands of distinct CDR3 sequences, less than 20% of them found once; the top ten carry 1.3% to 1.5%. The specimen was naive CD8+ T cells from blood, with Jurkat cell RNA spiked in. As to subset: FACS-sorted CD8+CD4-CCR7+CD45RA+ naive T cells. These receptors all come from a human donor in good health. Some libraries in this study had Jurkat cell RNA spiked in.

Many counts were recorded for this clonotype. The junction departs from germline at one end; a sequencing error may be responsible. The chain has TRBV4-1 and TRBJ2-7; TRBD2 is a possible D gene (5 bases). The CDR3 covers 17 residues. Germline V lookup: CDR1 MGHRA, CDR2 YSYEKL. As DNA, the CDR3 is TGCGCCAGCAGCCAGGCTACTAGTCGAGGGCTGTCCTCCGAGCAGTACTTC. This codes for CASSQATSRGLSSEQYF.

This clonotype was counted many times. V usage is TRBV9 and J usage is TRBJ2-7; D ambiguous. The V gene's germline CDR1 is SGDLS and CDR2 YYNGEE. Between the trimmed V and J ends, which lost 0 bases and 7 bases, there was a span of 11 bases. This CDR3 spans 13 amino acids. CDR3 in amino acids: CASSVGGSGEQYF. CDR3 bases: TGTGCCAGCAGCGTAGGTGGCTCCGGGGAGCAGTACTTC.

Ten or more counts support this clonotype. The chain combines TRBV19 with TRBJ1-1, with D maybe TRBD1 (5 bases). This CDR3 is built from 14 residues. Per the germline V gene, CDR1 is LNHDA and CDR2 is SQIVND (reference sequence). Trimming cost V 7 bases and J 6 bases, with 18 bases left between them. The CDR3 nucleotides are TGTGCCAGTACCCCCGCGGGGGGACTCGCTGAAGCTTTCTTT. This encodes CASTPAGGLAEAFF.

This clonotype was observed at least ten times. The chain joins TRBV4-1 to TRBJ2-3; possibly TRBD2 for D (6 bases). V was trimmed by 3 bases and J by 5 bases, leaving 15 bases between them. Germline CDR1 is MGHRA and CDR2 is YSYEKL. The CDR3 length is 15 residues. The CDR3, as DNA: TGCGCCAGCAGCCAGCCAGAAGTGGGGGGAGATACGCAGTATTTT. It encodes CASSQPEVGGDTQYF.

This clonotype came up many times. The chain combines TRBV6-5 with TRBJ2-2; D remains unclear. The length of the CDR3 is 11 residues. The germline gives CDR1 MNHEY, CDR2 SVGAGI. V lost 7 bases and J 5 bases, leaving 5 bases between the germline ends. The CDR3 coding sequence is TGTGCCAGCACCAATACCGGGGAGCTGTTTTTT. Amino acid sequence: CASTNTGELFF.

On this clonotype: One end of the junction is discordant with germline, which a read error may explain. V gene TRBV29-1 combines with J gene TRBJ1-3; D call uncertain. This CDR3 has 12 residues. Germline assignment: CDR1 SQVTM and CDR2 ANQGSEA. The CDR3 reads CSVWTNGSTIYF. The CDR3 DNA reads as TGCAGCGTTTGGACGAATGGAAGCACCATATATTTT. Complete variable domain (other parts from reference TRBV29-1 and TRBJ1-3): SAVISQKPSRDICQRGTSLTIQCQVDSQVTMMFWYRQQPGQSLTLIATANQGSEATYESGFVIDKFPISRPNLTFSTLTVSNMSPEDSSIYLCSVWTNGSTIYFGEGSWLTVV.

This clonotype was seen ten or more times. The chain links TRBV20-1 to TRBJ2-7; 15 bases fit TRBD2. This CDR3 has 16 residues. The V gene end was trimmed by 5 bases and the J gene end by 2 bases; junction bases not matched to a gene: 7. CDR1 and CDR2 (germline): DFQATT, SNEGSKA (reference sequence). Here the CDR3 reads CSALWTSGRETYEQYF. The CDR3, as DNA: TGCAGTGCTCTCTGGACTAGCGGGAGGGAAACCTACGAGCAGTACTTC.

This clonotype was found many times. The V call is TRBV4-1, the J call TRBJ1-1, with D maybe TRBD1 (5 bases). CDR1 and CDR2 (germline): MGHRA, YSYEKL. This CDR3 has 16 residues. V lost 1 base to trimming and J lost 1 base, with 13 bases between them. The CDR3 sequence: CASSQGSDRPNTEAFF. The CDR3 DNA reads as TGCGCCAGCAGCCAAGGGTCAGACAGACCGAACACTGAAGCTTTCTTT.

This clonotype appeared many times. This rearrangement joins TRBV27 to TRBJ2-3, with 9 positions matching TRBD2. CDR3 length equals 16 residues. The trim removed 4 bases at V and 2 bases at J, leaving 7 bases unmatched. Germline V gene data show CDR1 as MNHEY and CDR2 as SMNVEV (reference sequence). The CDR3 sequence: CASSSLAGEYTDTQYF. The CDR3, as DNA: TGTGCCAGCAGTTCTTTAGCGGGAGAGTACACAGATACGCAGTATTTT.

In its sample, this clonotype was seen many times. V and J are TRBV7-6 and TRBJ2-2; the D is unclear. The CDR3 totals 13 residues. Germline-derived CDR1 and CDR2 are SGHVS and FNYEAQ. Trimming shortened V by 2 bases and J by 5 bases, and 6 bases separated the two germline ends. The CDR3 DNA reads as TGTGCCAGCAGCTTACCGGGTACCGGGGAGCTGTTTTTT. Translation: CASSLPGTGELFF.

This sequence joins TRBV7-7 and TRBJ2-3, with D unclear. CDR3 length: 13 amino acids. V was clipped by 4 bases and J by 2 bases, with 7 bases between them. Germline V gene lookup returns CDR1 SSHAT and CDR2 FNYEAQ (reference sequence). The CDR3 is CASSYNPTDTQYF. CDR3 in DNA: TGTGCCAGCAGCTACAACCCCACAGATACGCAGTATTTT.

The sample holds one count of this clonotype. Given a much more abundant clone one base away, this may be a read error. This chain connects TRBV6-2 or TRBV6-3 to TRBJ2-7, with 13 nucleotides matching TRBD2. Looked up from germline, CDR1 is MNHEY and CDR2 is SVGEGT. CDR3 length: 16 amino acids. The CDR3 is CAGSSGLAGPSNEQYF. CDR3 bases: TGTGCCGGCAGTTCGGGACTAGCGGGACCCTCTAACGAGCAGTACTTC.

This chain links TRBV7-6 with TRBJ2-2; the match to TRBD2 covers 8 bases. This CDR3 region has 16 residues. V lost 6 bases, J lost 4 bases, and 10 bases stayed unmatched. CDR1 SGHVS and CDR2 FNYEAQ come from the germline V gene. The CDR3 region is CASRNTGTSRTGELFF. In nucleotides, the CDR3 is TGTGCCAGCAGAAACACCGGGACTAGTCGCACCGGGGAGCTGTTTTTT. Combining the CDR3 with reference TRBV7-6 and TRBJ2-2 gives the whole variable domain GAGVSQSPRYKVTKRGQDVALRCDPISGHVSLYWYRQALGQGPEFLTYFNYEAQQDKSGLPNDRFSAERPEGSISTLTIQRTEQRDSAMYRCASRNTGTSRTGELFFGEGSRLTVL.

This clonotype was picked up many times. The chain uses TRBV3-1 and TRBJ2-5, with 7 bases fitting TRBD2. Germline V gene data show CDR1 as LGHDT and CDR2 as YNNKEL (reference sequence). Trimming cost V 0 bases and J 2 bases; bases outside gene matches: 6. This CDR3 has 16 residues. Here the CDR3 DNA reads TGTGCCAGCAGCCAAGATGGGGGGGATGAACAAGAGACCCAGTACTTC. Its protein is CASSQDGGDEQETQYF.

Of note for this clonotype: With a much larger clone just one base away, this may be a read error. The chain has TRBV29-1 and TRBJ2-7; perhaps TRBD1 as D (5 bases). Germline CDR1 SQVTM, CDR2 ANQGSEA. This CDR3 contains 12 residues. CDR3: CSVVDSTYERYF. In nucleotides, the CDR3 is TGCAGCGTTGTAGACAGCACCTACGAGCGGTACTTC.

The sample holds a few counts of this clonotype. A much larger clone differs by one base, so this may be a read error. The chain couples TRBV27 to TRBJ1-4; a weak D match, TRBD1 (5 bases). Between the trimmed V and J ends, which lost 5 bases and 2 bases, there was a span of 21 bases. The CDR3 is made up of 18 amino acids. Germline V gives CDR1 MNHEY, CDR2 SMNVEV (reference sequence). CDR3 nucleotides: TGTGCCAGCAGTCCTACGGGGGTGCGAGGGTACACTAATGAAAAACTGTTTTTT. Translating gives CASSPTGVRGYTNEKLFF.

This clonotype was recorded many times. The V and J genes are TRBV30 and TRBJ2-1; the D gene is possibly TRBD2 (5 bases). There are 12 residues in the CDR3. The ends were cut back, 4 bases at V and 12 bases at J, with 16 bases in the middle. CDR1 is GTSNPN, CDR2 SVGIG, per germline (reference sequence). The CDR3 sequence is CAWTQSSGRQFF. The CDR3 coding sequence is TGTGCCTGGACCCAATCAAGCGGAAGGCAGTTCTTC.

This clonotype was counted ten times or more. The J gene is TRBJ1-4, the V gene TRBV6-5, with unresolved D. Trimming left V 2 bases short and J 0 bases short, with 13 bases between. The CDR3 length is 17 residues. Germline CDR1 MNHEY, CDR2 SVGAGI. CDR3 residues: CASSYARRGATNEKLFF. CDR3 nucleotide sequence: TGTGCCAGCAGTTACGCAAGACGGGGAGCAACTAATGAAAAACTGTTTTTT.

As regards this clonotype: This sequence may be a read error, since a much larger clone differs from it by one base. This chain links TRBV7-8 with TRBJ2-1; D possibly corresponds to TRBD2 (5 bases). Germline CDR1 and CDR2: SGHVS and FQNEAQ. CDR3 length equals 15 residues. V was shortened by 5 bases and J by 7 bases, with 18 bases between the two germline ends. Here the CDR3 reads CASSPFSAMSNEQFF. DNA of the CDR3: TGTGCCAGCAGCCCCTTTAGCGCGATGAGTAATGAGCAGTTCTTC.

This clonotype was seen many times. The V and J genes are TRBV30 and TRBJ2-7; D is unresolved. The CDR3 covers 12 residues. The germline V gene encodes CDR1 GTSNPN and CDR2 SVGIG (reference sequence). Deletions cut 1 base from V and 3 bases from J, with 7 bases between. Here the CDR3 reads CAWSGLSYEQYF. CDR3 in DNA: TGTGCCTGGAGTGGACTGAGCTACGAGCAGTACTTC.